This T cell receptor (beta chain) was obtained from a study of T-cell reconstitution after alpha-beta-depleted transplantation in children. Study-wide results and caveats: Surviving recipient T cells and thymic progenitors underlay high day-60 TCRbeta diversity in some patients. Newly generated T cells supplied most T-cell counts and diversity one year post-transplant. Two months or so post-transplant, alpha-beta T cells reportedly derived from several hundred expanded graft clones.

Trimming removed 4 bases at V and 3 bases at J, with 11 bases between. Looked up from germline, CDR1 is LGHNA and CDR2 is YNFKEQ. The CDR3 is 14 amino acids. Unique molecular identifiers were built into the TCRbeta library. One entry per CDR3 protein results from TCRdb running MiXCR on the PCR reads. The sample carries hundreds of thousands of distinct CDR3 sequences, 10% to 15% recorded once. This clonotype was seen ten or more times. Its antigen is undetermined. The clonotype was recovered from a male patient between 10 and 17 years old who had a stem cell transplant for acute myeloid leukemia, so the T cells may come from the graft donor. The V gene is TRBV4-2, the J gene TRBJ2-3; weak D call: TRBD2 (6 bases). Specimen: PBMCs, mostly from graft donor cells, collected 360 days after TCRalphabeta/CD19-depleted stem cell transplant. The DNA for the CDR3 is TGTGCCAGCAGCCCCGGGGACTCTACAGATACGCAGTATTTT. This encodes CASSPGDSTDTQYF.